What follows describes a single T cell receptor beta chain. Antigen: not known. The data derive from a study of neoadjuvant nivolumab and ipilimumab in lung cancer. Overall study results and limits: Resected tumors had greater TCR richness and clonality than uninvolved lung.

Method: immunoSEQ multiplex PCR; TCRdb's copy keeps in-frame clones and lacks some. The table records about 20,000 clones, more than 75% of them present only once. Germline CDR1 SGDLS, CDR2 YYNGEE. The J segment lost 2 bases and the V segment lost 2 bases, leaving 1 base of the junction unmatched. This CDR3 spans 15 amino acids. Source: tumor tissue, taken after neoadjuvant nivolumab, alone or with ipilimumab, at or shortly before surgery. The sequence derives from an adult with non-small cell lung cancer. The chain recombines TRBV9 with TRBJ2-3; 11 nucleotides align to TRBD2. The CDR3 nucleotides read TGTGCCAGCAGCGTGGGACTAGCGGCCACAGATACGCAGTATTTT. This translates into CASSVGLAATDTQYF.